This is a list of T cell receptor beta chains from one sample in a study of regulatory T cells in long-lasting Graves disease. TCRdb used MiXCR to reprocess the multiplex PCR reads, holding one entry per CDR3 protein. The sample carries roughly 560,000 distinct CDR3 sequences, around 12% recorded once. This same sample was also part of a study on T cells in Graves' hyperthyroidism and ophthalmopathy.

The sample in question was peripheral blood mononuclear cells (PBMCs), obtained at new diagnosis, from a patient treated with antithyroid drugs. These receptors all come from a woman under 40 with Graves disease. Each CDR3 is given with its conserved first and last residue. D genes are given only for firm matches. Only some rows state a clone size, as once, few, many or a class for expanded clones.

j_gene	d_gene	v_gene	abundance	CDR3aa	CDR3nt
TRBJ2-1	TRBD2	TRBV6-2/TRBV6-3	many	CASSYRASGGYNEQFF	TGTGCCAGCAGTTATCGGGCTAGCGGGGGCTACAATGAGCAGTTCTTC
TRBJ2-1	-	TRBV4-3	-	CASSQDWDVQFF	TGCGCCAGCAGCCAAGATTGGGACGTTCAGTTCTTC
TRBJ2-7	-	TRBV5-1	many	CASSLTGLRSHEQYF	TGCGCCAGCAGCTTAACGGGTCTTCGTAGCCACGAGCAGTACTTC
TRBJ2-4	-	TRBV6-1	many	CASSHDGAKNIQYF	TGTGCCAGCAGTCATGACGGAGCCAAAAACATTCAGTACTTC
TRBJ2-1	TRBD2	TRBV11-2	-	CASSSGLAVNF	TGTGCCAGCAGCTCGGGACTAGCGGTTAACTTC
TRBJ2-1	TRBD2	TRBV7-9	many	CASSPPSGRYNEQFF	TGTGCCAGCAGCCCGCCTAGCGGGAGGTACAATGAGCAGTTCTTC
TRBJ2-7	-	TRBV6-5	-	CASSYTPRSSYEQYF	TGTGCCAGCAGTTACACGCCTAGGAGCTCCTACGAGCAGTACTTC
TRBJ2-7	-	TRBV6-2/TRBV6-3	-	CASSWDPQGYEQYF	TGTGCCAGCAGTTGGGACCCCCAGGGGTACGAGCAGTACTTC
TRBJ2-1	TRBD2	TRBV7-6	many	CASSGLAGQRGNEQFF	TGTGCCAGCAGTGGACTAGCGGGACAGCGGGGCAATGAGCAGTTCTTC
TRBJ2-2	TRBD1	TRBV27	-	CASSPPDRGHTGELFF	TGTGCCAGCAGTCCGCCGGACAGGGGGCACACCGGGGAGCTGTTTTTT
TRBJ2-7	-	TRBV19	many	CASSIFAFASYEQYF	TGTGCCAGTAGTATTTTCGCATTTGCCTCCTACGAGCAGTACTTC
TRBJ1-2	TRBD1	TRBV12-3/TRBV12-4	many	CASSLRTGIYGYTF	TGTGCCAGCAGTTTGAGGACAGGGATCTATGGCTACACCTTC
TRBJ2-7	-	TRBV18	many	CASSPRRTAYEQYF	TGTGCCAGCTCACCAAGGAGGACAGCCTACGAGCAGTACTTC
TRBJ1-1	TRBD1	TRBV18	many	CASSPVPGGTEAFF	TGTGCCAGCTCACCAGTTCCAGGGGGCACTGAAGCTTTCTTT
TRBJ2-1	-	TRBV11-2	many	CASSLGPGTSYNEQFF	TGTGCCAGCAGCTTAGGTCCGGGGACCTCCTACAATGAGCAGTTCTTC
TRBJ2-3	-	TRBV27	many	CASSLSPQGGGDTQYF	TGTGCCAGCAGTTTATCCCCGCAGGGGGGTGGAGATACGCAGTATTTT
TRBJ2-1	-	TRBV7-9	many	CASSLVGEGYLDNEQFF	TGTGCCAGCAGCTTAGTGGGGGAAGGCTATTTGGACAATGAGCAGTTCTTC
TRBJ2-1	-	TRBV18	few	CASSPTGLHSYNEQFF	TGTGCCAGCTCACCGACAGGCCTACACTCCTACAATGAGCAGTTCTTC
TRBJ2-7	TRBD1	TRBV7-8	many	CASSPPGTGAGEQYF	TGTGCCAGCAGCCCCCCCGGGACAGGGGCTGGAGAGCAGTACTTC
TRBJ2-1	TRBD1	TRBV19	many	CASIRSKTGGSYNEQFF	TGTGCCAGTATCAGGTCCAAGACAGGGGGCAGCTACAATGAGCAGTTCTTC
TRBJ2-7	-	TRBV20-1	many	CSASPPGRGSEQYF	TGCAGTGCTAGCCCGCCGGGCAGGGGATCCGAGCAGTACTTC
TRBJ2-1	TRBD1	TRBV27	many	CASSGQGAQNLNEQFF	TGTGCCAGCAGTGGACAGGGGGCGCAAAATTTAAATGAGCAGTTCTTC
TRBJ1-5	-	TRBV6-1	many	CASTLALPTGQPQHF	TGTGCCAGTACGCTTGCCCTCCCGACGGGTCAGCCCCAGCATTTT
TRBJ2-7	-	TRBV6-1	many	CASHGTRGPYEQYF	TGTGCCAGCCACGGGACTCGGGGCCCCTACGAGCAGTACTTC
TRBJ2-1	-	TRBV6-2/TRBV6-3	many	CASSYFERSEQFF	TGTGCCAGCAGTTACTTCGAGAGGAGCGAGCAGTTCTTC
TRBJ1-5	-	TRBV20-1	-	CSAREGGWGRNQPQHF	TGCAGTGCTAGAGAGGGGGGATGGGGACGCAATCAGCCCCAGCATTTT
TRBJ1-2	-	TRBV20-1	many	CSAVRGSVGYTF	TGCAGTGCCGTCCGGGGGTCTGTTGGCTACACCTTC
TRBJ2-7	TRBD2	TRBV20-1	many	CSARAGGPREQYF	TGCAGTGCTAGGGCGGGAGGGCCTCGGGAGCAGTACTTC
TRBJ1-2	TRBD1	TRBV7-2	many	CASSHYTGENGYTF	TGTGCCAGCAGCCATTATACAGGGGAAAATGGCTACACCTTC